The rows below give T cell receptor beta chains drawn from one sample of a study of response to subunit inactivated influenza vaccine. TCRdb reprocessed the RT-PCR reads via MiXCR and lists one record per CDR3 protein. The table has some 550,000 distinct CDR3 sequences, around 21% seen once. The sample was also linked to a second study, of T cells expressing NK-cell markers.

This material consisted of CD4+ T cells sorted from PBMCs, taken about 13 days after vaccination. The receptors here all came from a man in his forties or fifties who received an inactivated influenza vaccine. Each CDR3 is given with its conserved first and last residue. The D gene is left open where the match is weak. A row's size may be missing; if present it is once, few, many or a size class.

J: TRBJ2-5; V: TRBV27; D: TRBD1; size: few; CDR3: CASSSTGSDETQYF; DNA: TGTGCCAGCAGTTCGACAGGGAGTGATGAGACCCAGTACTTC
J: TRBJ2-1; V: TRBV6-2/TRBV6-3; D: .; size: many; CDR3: CASSYGGTPLYNEQFF; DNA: TGTGCCAGCAGTTACGGGGGCACACCCCTCTACAATGAGCAGTTCTTC
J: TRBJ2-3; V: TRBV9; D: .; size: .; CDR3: CASSASGAGTDTQYF; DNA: TGTGCCAGCAGCGCTTCAGGAGCCGGCACAGATACGCAGTATTTT
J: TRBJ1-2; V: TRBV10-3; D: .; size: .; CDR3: CASQGEARNGYTF; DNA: TGTGCCAGTCAGGGAGAGGCGAGGAATGGCTACACCTTC
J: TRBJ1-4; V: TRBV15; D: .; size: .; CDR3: CATSRAPGEKLFF; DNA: TGTGCCACCAGCAGAGCCCCTGGGGAAAAACTGTTTTTT
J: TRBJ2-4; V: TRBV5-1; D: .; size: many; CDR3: CASSWGPGPKNIQYF; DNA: TGCGCCAGCAGCTGGGGCCCGGGTCCTAAAAACATTCAGTACTTC
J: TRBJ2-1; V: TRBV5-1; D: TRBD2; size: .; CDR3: CASSSGLAVAYNEQFF; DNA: TGCGCCAGCAGCTCGGGACTAGCGGTCGCCTACAATGAGCAGTTCTTC
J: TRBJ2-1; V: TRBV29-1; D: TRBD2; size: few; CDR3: CSVDPRGGGLNEQFF; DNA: TGCAGCGTTGACCCACGGGGGGGTGGATTGAATGAGCAGTTCTTC
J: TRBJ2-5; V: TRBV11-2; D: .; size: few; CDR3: CASSSPGRTKETQYF; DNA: TGTGCCAGCAGCTCCCCGGGACGGACCAAAGAGACCCAGTACTTC
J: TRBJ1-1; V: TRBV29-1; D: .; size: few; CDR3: CSVDKAQGTEAFF; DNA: TGCAGCGTTGACAAAGCACAAGGCACTGAAGCTTTCTTT
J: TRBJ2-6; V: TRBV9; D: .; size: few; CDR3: CASSTRTGTNVLTF; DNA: TGTGCCAGCAGCACCAGAACAGGCACCAACGTCCTGACTTTC
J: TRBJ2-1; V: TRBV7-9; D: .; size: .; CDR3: CASSLGPTPNEQFF; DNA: TGTGCCAGCAGCTTAGGCCCGACCCCCAATGAGCAGTTCTTC
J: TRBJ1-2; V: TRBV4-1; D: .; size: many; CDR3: CASSLARSDYGYTF; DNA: TGCGCCAGCAGCCTCGCACGGTCTGACTATGGCTACACCTTC
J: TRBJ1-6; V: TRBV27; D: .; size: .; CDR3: CASSFRVTYNSPLHF; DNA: TGTGCCAGCAGTTTTAGGGTAACCTATAATTCACCCCTCCACTTT
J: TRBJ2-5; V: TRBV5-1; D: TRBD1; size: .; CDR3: CASSPTWTGSSVTQYF; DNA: TGCGCCAGCAGCCCAACTTGGACAGGTTCGTCGGTGACCCAGTACTTC
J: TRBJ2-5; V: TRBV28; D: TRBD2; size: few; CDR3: CASSLRGGRALVETQYF; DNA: TGTGCCAGCAGTTTACGAGGCGGGAGGGCCCTCGTGGAGACCCAGTACTTC
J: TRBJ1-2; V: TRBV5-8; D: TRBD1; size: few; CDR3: CASIPDRDNYGYTF; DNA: TGTGCCAGCATCCCTGACAGGGACAACTATGGCTACACCTTC
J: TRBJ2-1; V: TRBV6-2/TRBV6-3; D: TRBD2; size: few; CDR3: CASRRLAGGGEQFF; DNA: TGTGCCAGCAGGAGACTAGCGGGGGGGGGTGAGCAGTTCTTC
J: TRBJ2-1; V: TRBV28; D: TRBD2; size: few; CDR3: CASSNPSGNSYNEQFF; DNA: TGTGCCAGCAGTAACCCTAGCGGGAACTCCTACAATGAGCAGTTCTTC
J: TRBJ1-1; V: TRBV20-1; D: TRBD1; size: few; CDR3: CSASGTGNEAFF; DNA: TGCAGTGCTAGTGGGACAGGGAATGAAGCTTTCTTT
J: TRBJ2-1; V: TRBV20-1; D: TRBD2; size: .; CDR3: CSARTSGPSYNEQFF; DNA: TGCAGTGCTAGGACTAGCGGGCCCTCCTACAATGAGCAGTTCTTC
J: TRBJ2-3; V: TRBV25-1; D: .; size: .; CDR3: CASSDVGGNTDTQYF; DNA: TGTGCCAGCAGTGATGTCGGGGGAAACACAGATACGCAGTATTTT
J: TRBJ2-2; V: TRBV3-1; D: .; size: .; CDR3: CASSQGGGGRTGELFF; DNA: TGTGCCAGCAGCCAAGGAGGGGGGGGAAGAACCGGGGAGCTGTTTTTT
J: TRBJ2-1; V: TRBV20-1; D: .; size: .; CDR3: CSARWVGDEQFF; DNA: TGCAGTGCTAGATGGGTAGGGGATGAGCAGTTCTTC
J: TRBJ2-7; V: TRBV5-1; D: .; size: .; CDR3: CASSYGGSSSYEQYF; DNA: TGCGCCAGCAGCTACGGGGGCAGCAGCTCCTACGAGCAGTACTTC
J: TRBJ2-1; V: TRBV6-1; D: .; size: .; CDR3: CASRTRQVVSNHEQFF; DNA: TGTGCCAGCCGAACCCGGCAGGTCGTTAGCAACCATGAGCAGTTCTTC
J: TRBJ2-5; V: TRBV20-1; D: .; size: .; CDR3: CSASRGTFEETQYF; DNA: TGCAGTGCTAGTCGCGGGACCTTCGAAGAGACCCAGTACTTC
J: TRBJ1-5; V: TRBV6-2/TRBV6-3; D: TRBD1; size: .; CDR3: CASSYGDSTDRRLSQPQHF; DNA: TGTGCCAGCAGTTACGGGGACAGTACTGACCGGCGCCTCTCTCAGCCCCAGCATTTT
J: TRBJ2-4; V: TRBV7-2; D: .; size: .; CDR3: CASSLAQGLDIQYF; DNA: TGTGCCAGCAGCTTAGCGCAGGGGCTGGATATTCAGTACTTC
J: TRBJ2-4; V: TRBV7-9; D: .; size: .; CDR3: CASSGGLGGNIQYF; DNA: TGTGCCAGCAGCGGCGGCCTGGGGGGTAACATTCAGTACTTC
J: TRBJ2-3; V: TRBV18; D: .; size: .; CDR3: CASSPSRGPPDTQYF; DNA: TGTGCCAGCTCACCGTCTCGGGGGCCTCCAGATACGCAGTATTTT